This T cell receptor beta chain was recorded in a study of T-cell reconstitution after alpha-beta-depleted transplantation in children. Unique molecular identifiers were used in preparing the TCRbeta library. From the PCR reads, TCRdb called clonotypes with MiXCR, one entry per CDR3 protein. The sample yields 6,500 to 8,000 distinct CDR3 sequences, about 10% seen once. In its sample, this clonotype is medium-sized. Its specificity is unknown. Study-wide results and caveats: Two months or so post-transplant, alpha-beta T cells reportedly derived from several hundred expanded graft clones. Surviving recipient cells, namely T cells and thymic progenitors, were the source of high day-60 TCRbeta diversity in some patients. At the one-year point after transplant, T-cell counts and TCRbeta diversity were found to come mostly from T cells that had been newly produced.

Germline V CDR1 and CDR2: MDHEN, SYDVKM. Trimming took 6 bases from V and 6 from J; bases not matched to a gene: 5. The CDR3 has 12 residues. The clonotype was recovered from a child under three years old who had a stem cell transplant for acute myeloid leukemia, so the T cells may come from the graft donor. The rearrangement joins TRBV28 to TRBJ2-7; 7 bases are shared with TRBD1. The material sequenced was PBMCs, mostly from graft donor cells, taken 180 days after TCRalphabeta/CD19-depleted stem cell transplant. Written as DNA, the CDR3 is TGTGCCAGCAGGAGGGGGCGGAGCGAGCAGTACTTC. Translation gives CASRRGRSEQYF.